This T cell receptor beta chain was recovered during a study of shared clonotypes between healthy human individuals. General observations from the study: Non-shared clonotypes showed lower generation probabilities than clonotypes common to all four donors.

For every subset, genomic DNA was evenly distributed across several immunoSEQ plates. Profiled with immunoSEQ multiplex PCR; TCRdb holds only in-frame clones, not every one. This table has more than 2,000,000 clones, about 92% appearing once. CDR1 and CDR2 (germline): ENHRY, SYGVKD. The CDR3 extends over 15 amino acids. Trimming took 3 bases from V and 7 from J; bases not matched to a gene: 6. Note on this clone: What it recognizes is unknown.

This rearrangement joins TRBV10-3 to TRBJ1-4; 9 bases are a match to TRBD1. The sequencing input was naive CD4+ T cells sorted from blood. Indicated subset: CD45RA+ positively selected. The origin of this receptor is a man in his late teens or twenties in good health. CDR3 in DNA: TGTGCCATCAGTGACGGGGACAGGGAGGGTGAAAAACTGTTTTTT. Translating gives CAISDGDREGEKLFF.